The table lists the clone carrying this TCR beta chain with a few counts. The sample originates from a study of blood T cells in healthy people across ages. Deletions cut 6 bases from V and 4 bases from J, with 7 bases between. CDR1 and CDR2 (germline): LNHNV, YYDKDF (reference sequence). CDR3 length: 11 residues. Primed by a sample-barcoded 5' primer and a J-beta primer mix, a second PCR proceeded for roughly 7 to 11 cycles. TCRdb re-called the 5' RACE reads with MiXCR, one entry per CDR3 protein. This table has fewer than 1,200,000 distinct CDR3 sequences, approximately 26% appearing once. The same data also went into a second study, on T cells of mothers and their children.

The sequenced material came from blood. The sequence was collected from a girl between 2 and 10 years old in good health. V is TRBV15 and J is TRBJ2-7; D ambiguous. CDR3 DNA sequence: TGTGCCACCAGTCTCGGTTACGAGCAGTACTTC. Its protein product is CATSLGYEQYF. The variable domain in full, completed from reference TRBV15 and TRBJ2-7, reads DAMVIQNPRYQVTQFGKPVTLSCSQTLNHNVMYWYQQKSSQAPKLLFHYYDKDFNNEADTPDNFQSRRPNTSFCFLDIRSPGLGDTAMYLCATSLGYEQYFGPGTRLTVT.